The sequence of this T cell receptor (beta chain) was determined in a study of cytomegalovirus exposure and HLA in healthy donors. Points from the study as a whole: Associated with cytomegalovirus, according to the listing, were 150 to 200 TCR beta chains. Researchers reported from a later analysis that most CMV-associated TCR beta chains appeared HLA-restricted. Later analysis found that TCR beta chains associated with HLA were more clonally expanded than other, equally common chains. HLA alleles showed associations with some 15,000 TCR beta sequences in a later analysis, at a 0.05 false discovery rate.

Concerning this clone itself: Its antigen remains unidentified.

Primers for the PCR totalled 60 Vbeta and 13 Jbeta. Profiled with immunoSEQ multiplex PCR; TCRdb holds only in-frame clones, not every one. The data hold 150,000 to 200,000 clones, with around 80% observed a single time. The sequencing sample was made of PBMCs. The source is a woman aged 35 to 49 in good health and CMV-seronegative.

The CDR3 region has the DNA TGTGCCAGCAGTCCCTCCCAGGTGACTGAAGCTTTCTTT. This encodes CASSPSQVTEAFF. V gene TRBV6-6 combines with J gene TRBJ1-1, with D hard to call. The V gene lost 5 bases and the J gene lost 5 bases, with 12 bases spanning the gap. Germline V gene sequence: CDR1 MNHNY, CDR2 SVGAGI (reference sequence). This CDR3 contains 13 residues.